This is a list of T cell receptor beta chains from one sample in a study of T cell responses to AZD1222 COVID-19 vaccine. Using immunoSEQ multiplex PCR, the repertoire was profiled, and TCRdb retains in-frame clones only, with some absent. The sample carries about 110,000 clones, 87% recorded once. Sequences were derived from peripheral blood, sampled 28 days after the second AZD1222 dose. Source of these receptors: an adult who received the AZD1222 COVID-19 vaccine. Each CDR3 is given with its conserved first and last residue. The D gene is left open where the match is weak. Some rows mark clone size as missing; the rest say once, few, many or name a class of expanded clone.

. | TRBJ1-1 | TRBV30 | . | CAWEAGGSNTEAFF | TGTGCCTGGGAGGCGGGGGGTTCGAACACTGAAGCTTTCTTT
TRBD1 | TRBJ1-1 | TRBV29-1 | . | CSVGTALNTEAFF | TGCAGCGTCGGGACAGCACTGAACACTGAAGCTTTCTTT
. | TRBJ1-1 | TRBV7-2 | . | CASSFRGANTEAFF | TGTGCCAGCAGCTTTAGGGGCGCAAACACTGAAGCTTTCTTT
. | TRBJ2-7 | TRBV27 | . | CASSFQGPTYEQYF | TGTGCCAGCAGTTTTCAGGGACCCACCTACGAGCAGTACTTC
TRBD1 | TRBJ1-2 | TRBV5-6 | . | CASSSGTGVIYGYTF | TGTGCCAGCAGCTCCGGGACAGGGGTAATCTATGGCTACACCTTC
TRBD1 | TRBJ2-7 | TRBV19 | . | CASSRTGDPYEQYF | TGTGCCAGCTCGCGGACAGGGGATCCCTACGAGCAGTACTTC
. | TRBJ1-4 | TRBV27 | . | CASSFLASRNEKLFF | TGTGCCAGCAGTTTTTTGGCCAGCCGTAATGAAAAACTGTTTTTT
TRBD2 | TRBJ2-1 | TRBV7-3 | . | CASSFGLAGEEFF | TGTGCCAGCAGCTTTGGACTAGCGGGAGAGGAGTTCTTC
. | TRBJ2-3 | TRBV6-4 | . | CASSVKSTDTQYF | TGTGCCAGCAGTGTAAAAAGCACAGATACGCAGTATTTT
. | TRBJ1-4 | TRBV9 | . | CASSVGLGQSNEKLFF | TGTGCCAGCAGCGTAGGTTTAGGACAGAGTAATGAAAAACTGTTTTTT
. | TRBJ2-7 | TRBV6-2/TRBV6-3 | . | CASSPDHAGPYEQYF | TGTGCCAGCAGTCCAGATCACGCGGGTCCGTACGAGCAGTACTTC
. | TRBJ1-3 | TRBV9 | . | CASSALGVSGNTIYF | TGTGCCAGCAGCGCCCTTGGGGTTTCTGGAAACACCATATATTTT
. | TRBJ2-1 | TRBV9 | . | CASSVAGTSPNEQFF | TGTGCCAGCAGCGTAGCTGGGACTTCCCCGAATGAGCAGTTCTTC
TRBD1 | TRBJ1-2 | TRBV7-6 | . | CASSYGQGQPSGYTF | TGTGCCAGCAGCTACGGACAGGGACAACCCAGTGGCTACACCTTC
TRBD1 | TRBJ2-1 | TRBV19 | . | CASKAQGILGNEQFF | TGTGCCAGTAAGGCACAGGGGATTCTTGGCAATGAGCAGTTCTTC
. | TRBJ2-1 | TRBV21-1 | . | CASSLAGVHNEQFF | TGTGCCAGCAGCTTGGCGGGGGTTCACAATGAGCAGTTCTTC
TRBD1 | TRBJ1-1 | TRBV28 | . | CASSFQGAGTEAFF | TGTGCCAGCAGTTTCCAGGGGGCGGGCACTGAAGCTTTCTTT
. | TRBJ1-6 | TRBV6-5 | . | CASTTGTTYNSPLHF | TGTGCCAGCACCACCGGGACAACTTATAATTCACCCCTCCACTTT
. | TRBJ2-7 | TRBV5-8 | . | CASSLWGVDARQYF | TGTGCCAGCAGCTTGTGGGGGGTTGATGCGAGGCAGTACTTC
. | TRBJ1-2 | TRBV5-1 | . | CASSSMTDNYGYTF | TGCGCCAGCAGCTCCATGACCGACAACTATGGCTACACCTTC
. | TRBJ2-3 | TRBV5-1 | . | CASSADSYTDTQYF | TGCGCCAGCAGCGCGGACAGTTACACAGATACGCAGTATTTT
TRBD2 | TRBJ2-7 | TRBV4-3 | . | CASSQGPGGYEQYF | TGCGCCAGCAGCCAAGGACCGGGGGGCTACGAGCAGTACTTC
. | TRBJ1-3 | TRBV4-1 | . | CASSQVGNTIYF | TGCGCCAGCAGCCAGGTTGGAAACACCATATATTTT
TRBD1 | TRBJ2-2 | TRBV29-1 | few | CSVATGGAGGELFF | TGCAGCGTTGCTACAGGGGGCGCAGGCGGGGAGCTGTTTTTT
. | TRBJ2-7 | TRBV24-1 | . | CATSDFRLKASYEQYF | TGTGCCACCAGTGATTTCCGACTTAAGGCCTCCTACGAGCAGTACTTC
. | TRBJ2-2 | TRBV5-1 | . | CASNILGGANTGELFF | TGCGCCAGCAATATACTAGGCGGGGCTAACACCGGGGAGCTGTTTTTT
TRBD2 | TRBJ2-2 | TRBV9 | . | CASSARLAGGPTVTGELFF | TGTGCCAGCAGCGCGAGACTAGCGGGGGGGCCCACTGTCACCGGGGAGCTGTTTTTT
TRBD1 | TRBJ1-1 | TRBV29-1 | . | CSATGGAFTEAFF | TGCAGCGCGACAGGGGGCGCTTTTACTGAAGCTTTCTTT
. | TRBJ1-2 | TRBV10-3 | . | CAISDRTIVGGDLNYGYTF | TGTGCCATCAGTGACCGGACGATTGTTGGAGGGGACCTTAACTATGGCTACACCTTC
TRBD1 | TRBJ2-2 | TRBV28 | few | CASSDLDRGSGELFF | TGTGCCAGCAGTGACCTAGACAGGGGTTCCGGGGAGCTGTTTTTT
. | TRBJ2-3 | TRBV12-5 | . | CASGLGARYTDTQYF | TGTGCTAGTGGTTTGGGGGCGAGGTACACAGATACGCAGTATTTT